This is a list of T cell receptor beta chains from one sample in a study of OX40 agonist ivuxolimab in advanced cancers. Some clones are missing from TCRdb's copy, which holds only in-frame ones; the method was immunoSEQ multiplex PCR. The sample holds roughly 86,000 clones, roughly nine tenths seen once. Material: CD4+ or CD8+ T cells sorted from blood, obtained in a trial of the OX40 agonist ivuxolimab. These receptors came from an adult with an advanced solid tumor such as melanoma, head and neck, liver or kidney cancer. Each CDR3 is given with its conserved first and last residue. The order of the fields is D gene, V gene, clone size, J gene, CDR3 DNA, CDR3 protein. The D gene is left open where the match is weak. Some rows have no size entry. The others give once, few or many, or a class for an expanded clone.

TRBD2	TRBV19	.	TRBJ2-1	TGTGCCAGTAGCCGCCGCGGGACTAGCGGGGTAAATGAGCAGTTCTTC	CASSRRGTSGVNEQFF
TRBD1	TRBV7-9	once	TRBJ2-5	TGTGCCCTAGTCCCGGGACAGGGTAGATCACGACAAGAGACCCAGTACTTC	CALVPGQGRSRQETQYF
.	TRBV30	.	TRBJ1-2	TGTGCCTGGAGAATGGCAGGGAGATATGGCTACACCTTC	CAWRMAGRYGYTF
.	TRBV5-1	.	TRBJ2-5	TGCGCCAGCAGCTGGACTGCTCACCAAGAGACCCAGTACTTC	CASSWTAHQETQYF
TRBD2	TRBV2	.	TRBJ2-3	TGTGCCAGCAGACTAGCGGGAGGGATTGTTAGCACAGATACGCAGTATTTT	CASRLAGGIVSTDTQYF
TRBD2	TRBV7-3	.	TRBJ2-3	TGTGCCAGCAGCTTTAGCGGGAGTACGGATACGCAGTATTTT	CASSFSGSTDTQYF
TRBD1	TRBV7-2	.	TRBJ1-2	TGTGCCAGCAGCCAACGACAGGGGGCGCGTGGCTACACCTTC	CASSQRQGARGYTF
.	TRBV6-5	.	TRBJ1-1	TGTGCCAGCAGTTACGAGGGGGGAACTGAAGCTTTCTTT	CASSYEGGTEAFF
.	TRBV28	.	TRBJ1-5	TGTGCCAGCATCTCCGGGGGAGGGAGGCTAAATCAGCCCCAGCATTTT	CASISGGGRLNQPQHF
.	TRBV30	.	TRBJ2-5	TGTGCCTGGAACGGCAGGGGGAGGGAGACCCAGTACTTC	CAWNGRGRETQYF
.	TRBV4-3	.	TRBJ1-3	TGCGCCAGCAGCCAAGATCCACGGGGCCTCTCTGGAAACACCATATATTTT	CASSQDPRGLSGNTIYF
.	TRBV19	.	TRBJ1-5	TGTGCCAGTAGTGGGTTGGGACAAGGATTTAATCAGCCCCAGCATTTT	CASSGLGQGFNQPQHF
TRBD2	TRBV18	.	TRBJ2-3	TGTGCCAGCTCAATGCGGACTAGTGGGACAGATACGCAGTATTTT	CASSMRTSGTDTQYF
TRBD1	TRBV2	.	TRBJ2-2	TGTGCCAGCAGAAGGACAGGGCTGAACACCGGGGAGCTGTTTTTT	CASRRTGLNTGELFF
.	TRBV6-5	.	TRBJ1-3	TGTGCCAGCAGCCCGACAGGTCGGAACACCATATATTTT	CASSPTGRNTIYF
TRBD1	TRBV6-5	.	TRBJ2-5	TGTGCCAGCAGTTACGACAGGGGGACGATTCGAGAGACCCAGTACTTC	CASSYDRGTIRETQYF
.	TRBV6-5	.	TRBJ2-5	TGTGCCAGCAGACTAGACAGGAGGGAGACCCAGTACTTC	CASRLDRRETQYF
TRBD2	TRBV29-1	.	TRBJ2-5	TGCAGCGTTGGATCCGTGAAGGGCGGGAGCCCCCCAGAGACCCAGTACTTC	CSVGSVKGGSPPETQYF
.	TRBV28	.	TRBJ1-1	TGTGCCAGCCAGGGGACCCCTACTACTGAAGCTTTCTTT	CASQGTPTTEAFF
.	TRBV9	once	TRBJ2-7	TGTGCCAGCAGCGTCCAGGGTTACGAGCAGTACTTC	CASSVQGYEQYF
TRBD1	TRBV11-3	.	TRBJ2-5	TGTGCCAGCAGCGCGGGGACAGGGCGTGAAGAGACCCAGTACTTC	CASSAGTGREETQYF
.	TRBV7-8	.	TRBJ2-1	TGTGCCAGCAGCCCCGTGACAGGAGCCTACAATGAGCAGTTCTTC	CASSPVTGAYNEQFF
TRBD1	TRBV6-6	.	TRBJ1-4	TGTGCCAGCAGTCGTGGGACAGGGAGTGAAAAACTGTTTTTT	CASSRGTGSEKLFF
TRBD2	TRBV7-6	.	TRBJ2-1	TGTGCCAGCAGCCGGTCTTCGTGGGCTAGCGGGAAAAATGAGCAGTTCTTC	CASSRSSWASGKNEQFF
TRBD1	TRBV28	.	TRBJ2-3	TGTGCCAGCAGCTCCGGACAGGGTAGCACAGATACGCAGTATTTT	CASSSGQGSTDTQYF
.	TRBV5-1	.	TRBJ2-3	TGCGCCAGCAACCCGGGGGCAGATACGCAGTATTTT	CASNPGADTQYF
.	TRBV4-1	.	TRBJ2-4	TGCGCCAGCAGCCAACCCCGGGACTCAAACATTCAGTACTTC	CASSQPRDSNIQYF
TRBD1	TRBV11-3	.	TRBJ1-3	TGTGCCAGCAGATCTGGGACAGGGATGGGTAAATCTGGAAACACCATATATTTT	CASRSGTGMGKSGNTIYF
.	TRBV4-1	.	TRBJ2-5	TGCGCCAGCAGCCAAACAGGGTGGCGAGAGACCCAGTACTTC	CASSQTGWRETQYF
TRBD1	TRBV2	.	TRBJ1-5	TGTGCCAGTTGCCGGGACAGGGTCATCAATCAGCCCCAGCATTTT	CASCRDRVINQPQHF
.	TRBV27	.	TRBJ1-1	TGTGCCAGCAGTTTAGACACAGGGACTGAAGCTTTCTTT	CASSLDTGTEAFF
.	TRBV19	.	TRBJ1-2	TGTGCCAGTAGTATGGACACAAAATACTATGGCTACACCTTC	CASSMDTKYYGYTF